The 26 T cell receptor beta chains below come from one sample, sequenced in a study of blood T cell repertoires in COVID-19. Profiling relied on immunoSEQ multiplex PCR, and the TCRdb table lists in-frame clones only, not all of them. This table holds 380,000 or so clones, more than 70% found once. Sequencing was performed on peripheral blood. The receptors shown here come from a man aged 35-49 years with acute or convalescent COVID-19.

The rearrangement uses TRBV18 and TRBJ2-1; the match to TRBD1 covers 7 bases. Trimming took 0 bases from V and 12 from J; bases not matched to a gene: 8. Germline V gene data show CDR1 as KGHSH and CDR2 as LQKENI. The CDR3 sequence is 14 residues long. The CDR3 nucleotides are TGTGCCAGCTCACCACCTAAGACAGGGTCGCCGCAGTTCTTC. Encoded protein: CASSPPKTGSPQFF.

The V and J genes are TRBV28 and TRBJ2-3; the match to TRBD1 covers 7 bases. Germline CDR1 is MDHEN and CDR2 is SYDVKM. CDR3 length: 20 amino acids. With 3 bases clipped from V and 2 bases from J, the junction kept 20 bases outside the gene matches. In nucleotides, the CDR3 is TGTGCCAGCAGTTTCTCGCTGTCAGGGGCTTCAGGACAGGTCACAGATACGCAGTATTTT. Amino acids: CASSFSLSGASGQVTDTQYF.

The chain couples TRBV11-3 to TRBJ2-3, with D unresolved. Trimming pared 4 bases from V and 4 bases from J, leaving 9 bases between. From germline, CDR1 is SGHNT and CDR2 YENEEA. The CDR3 length is 13 residues. The CDR3 sequence is CASSSDPSDTQYF. CDR3 sequence (DNA): TGTGCCAGCAGCTCAGACCCCTCAGATACGCAGTATTTT.

The gene calls are TRBV5-1 and TRBJ1-1; TRBD1 matches at 7 bases. Looked up from germline, CDR1 is SGHRS and CDR2 is YFSETQ. V lost 5 bases and J lost 4; bases outside the gene matches: 5. This CDR3 spans 13 amino acids. The CDR3 region is CASSDRESTEAFF. CDR3 nucleotides: TGCGCCAGCAGTGACAGGGAGAGCACTGAAGCTTTCTTT.

The rearrangement uses TRBV5-1 and TRBJ2-2, with 11 bases matching TRBD1. V lost 3 bases, J lost 5 bases, and 0 bases stayed unmatched. The length of the CDR3 is 14 residues. Germline loops: CDR1 SGHRS, CDR2 YFSETQ. CDR3 sequence (DNA): TGCGCCAGCAGCTGGGACAGGGGGACCGGGGAGCTGTTTTTT. It is translated as CASSWDRGTGELFF.

This chain joins TRBV9 and TRBJ2-7, with 9 bases aligning to TRBD1. Unmatched junction bases numbered 3, after V lost 0 bases and J lost 5 bases. Germline values: CDR1 SGDLS, CDR2 YYNGEE. This CDR3 has 14 amino acids. The CDR3 reads CASSVETGGNEQYF. The CDR3, as DNA: TGTGCCAGCAGCGTAGAGACAGGGGGGAACGAGCAGTACTTC.

The chain recombines TRBV28 with TRBJ2-3, with TRBD2 matching 16 bases. Per the germline V gene, CDR1 is MDHEN and CDR2 is SYDVKM. The length of the CDR3 is 17 residues. The J segment lost 7 bases and the V segment lost 4 bases, leaving 8 bases of the junction unmatched. The CDR3 DNA sequence: TGTGCCAGCAGTTCCCCGGGACTAGCGGGAGGGCCAAATACGCAGTATTTT. It is translated as CASSSPGLAGGPNTQYF.

V usage is TRBV10-1 and J usage is TRBJ2-1; 9 nucleotides line up with TRBD2. The CDR3 loop spans 16 amino acids. From germline, CDR1 is WNHNN and CDR2 SYGVQD (reference sequence). V was clipped by 6 bases and J by 0 bases; unmatched bases: 6. Written as DNA, the CDR3 is TGCGCCAGCAGACCACTAGCGGGCCCCTCCTACAATGAGCAGTTCTTC. Its protein product is CASRPLAGPSYNEQFF.

The V call is TRBV9, the J call TRBJ1-2; weak D call: TRBD1 (6 bases). CDR1 and CDR2 (germline): SGDLS, YYNGEE. The CDR3 totals 12 residues. Trimming removed 3 bases at V and 5 bases at J, with 8 bases between. The chain's CDR3 is CASSGTEYGYTF. The CDR3 nucleotides read TGTGCCAGCAGCGGGACAGAGTATGGCTACACCTTC.

The rearrangement links TRBV2 to TRBJ2-7; 8 positions match TRBD2. The CDR3 sequence is 14 residues long. The germline gives CDR1 SNHLY, CDR2 FYNNEI. Unmatched junction bases numbered 4, after V lost 2 bases and J lost 4 bases. DNA of the CDR3: TGTGCCAGCAGTGAACCCAGCGGGAGTTACGAGCAGTACTTC. Its translation: CASSEPSGSYEQYF.

This clone was seen only once. The V gene is TRBV4-3, the J gene TRBJ1-1; D may be TRBD1 (6 bases). Germline V CDR1 and CDR2: LGHNA, YSLEER. CDR3 length equals 13 residues. V lost 1 base, J lost 4 bases, and 7 bases lay in between. The CDR3 DNA follows: TGCGCCAGCAGCCAAGTGACAGGCACTGAAGCTTTCTTT. This translates into CASSQVTGTEAFF.

This chain joins TRBV4-2 and TRBJ1-4, with 12 nucleotides matching TRBD1. The CDR3 length is 16 residues. The J segment lost 8 bases and the V segment lost 5 bases, leaving 9 bases of the junction unmatched. Per germline, CDR1 LGHNA and CDR2 YNFKEQ. The CDR3 is CASSFRDRGRKEKLFF. CDR3 DNA: TGTGCCAGCAGCTTCCGGGACAGGGGGCGTAAAGAAAAACTGTTTTTT.

The chain combines TRBV3-1 (or the pseudogene TRBV3-2) with TRBJ1-4, with a weak D call TRBD1 (5 bases). The V end was cut by 1 base, the J end by 4 bases, with 10 bases between. CDR3 length equals 15 residues. CDR1 is LGHDT, CDR2 YNNKEL, per germline (reference sequence). Here the CDR3 DNA reads TGTGCCAGCAGCCAAGGGCCGGGGGTTAATGAAAAACTGTTTTTT. As protein: CASSQGPGVNEKLFF.

The chain carries TRBV12-3 or TRBV12-4 and TRBJ1-2; D is unresolved. The length of the CDR3 is 11 residues. V was clipped by 8 bases and J by 8 bases, with 12 bases between them. The DNA of the CDR3 is TGTGCCAGCGACGGACGGGGAGGCTACACCTTC. Its translation: CASDGRGGYTF.

The chain combines TRBV10-3 with TRBJ1-6, with 7 bases identical to TRBD1. Germline-derived CDR1 and CDR2 are ENHRY and SYGVKD. The CDR3 has 15 residues. V lost 4 bases and J lost 10; bases outside the gene matches: 10. The CDR3 reads CAISGGQEGDSPLHF. CDR3 nucleotide sequence: TGTGCCATCAGTGGCGGACAGGAAGGAGACTCACCCCTCCACTTT.

This sequence joins TRBV2 and TRBJ1-5, with D possibly being TRBD1 (5 bases). CDR3 size: 15 residues. Looked up from germline, CDR1 is SNHLY and CDR2 is FYNNEI. Trimming removed 5 bases at V and 5 bases at J, with 16 bases between. Here the CDR3 reads CASSLPTANYQPQHF. CDR3 coding DNA: TGTGCCAGCAGTTTACCGACAGCTAACTATCAGCCCCAGCATTTT.

The rearrangement uses TRBV19 and TRBJ1-4, with TRBD1 identical over 7 bases. Germline-derived CDR1 and CDR2 are LNHDA and SQIVND (reference sequence). The CDR3 has 15 residues. Trimming removed 7 bases from V and 7 bases from J; junction bases left unmatched: 12. The CDR3: CASKARGAVAEKLFF. The CDR3 DNA is TGTGCCAGTAAAGCCAGGGGGGCAGTGGCTGAAAAACTGTTTTTT.

The chain recombines TRBV7-8 with TRBJ1-1; 8 nucleotides line up with TRBD1. The V gene's germline CDR1 is SGHVS and CDR2 FQNEAQ. J was trimmed by 3 bases and V by 5 bases; bases with no gene match: 8. This CDR3 is built from 15 residues. This chain's CDR3 is CASSVKTGDYTEAFF. CDR3 nucleotides: TGTGCCAGCAGCGTTAAGACAGGGGATTACACTGAAGCTTTCTTT.

The chain has TRBV7-9 and TRBJ1-1; perhaps TRBD1 as D (6 bases). Germline-derived CDR1 and CDR2 are SEHNR and FQNEAQ (reference sequence). Deletions cut 4 bases from V and 1 base from J, with 19 bases between. CDR3 size: 17 residues. CDR3 amino acids: CASSSPPTGRGNTEAFF. The CDR3 bases are TGTGCCAGCAGCTCACCTCCCACAGGGAGAGGGAACACTGAAGCTTTCTTT.

The V call is TRBV6-5, the J call TRBJ1-2; D is unresolved. The CDR3 totals 15 residues. V lost 2 bases and J 10 bases, leaving 20 bases between the germline ends. Germline loops: CDR1 MNHEY, CDR2 SVGAGI. The CDR3 DNA reads TGTGCCAGCAGTTACACGGGAGGATCTACACGGGACTACACCTTC. Residues: CASSYTGGSTRDYTF.

The V gene is TRBV11-2, the J gene TRBJ2-7; tentatively, D is TRBD2 (6 bases). Trimming removed 5 bases from V and 7 bases from J, with 15 bases in between. Germline V lookup: CDR1 SGHAT, CDR2 FQNNGV. There are 13 residues in the CDR3. CDR3 nucleotide sequence: TGTGCCAGCAGCGCCTCTAGCGTTCTGGAGCAGTACTTC. This gives the protein CASSASSVLEQYF.

The rearrangement links TRBV4-1 to TRBJ1-1, with 7 bases aligning to TRBD1. The CDR3 is 15 residues long. Germline trimming cut 2 bases from V and 4 bases from J; bases unmatched to any gene: 7. Germline V gene lookup returns CDR1 MGHRA and CDR2 YSYEKL. The CDR3 protein is CASSQKVRQGTEAFF. The CDR3 DNA is TGCGCCAGCAGCCAAAAGGTAAGACAGGGCACTGAAGCTTTCTTT.

This chain joins TRBV28 and TRBJ1-4; no definite D call. The V and J ends lost 1 base and 6 bases respectively, with 6 bases between them. This CDR3 has 13 residues. Germline CDR1 reads MDHEN; CDR2 reads SYDVKM. As DNA, the CDR3 is TGTGCCAGCAGTTTATTCTACGATGAAAAACTGTTTTTT. It is translated as CASSLFYDEKLFF. Filled out from reference TRBV28 and TRBJ1-4, the complete variable domain reads DVKVTQSSRYLVKRTGEKVFLECVQDMDHENMFWYRQDPGLGLRLIYFSYDVKMKEKGDIPEGYSVSREKKERFSLILESASTNQTSMYLCASSLFYDEKLFFGSGTQLSVL.

The rearrangement links TRBV3-1 (or the pseudogene TRBV3-2) to TRBJ2-7, with 12 positions matching TRBD2. Germline loops: CDR1 LGHDT, CDR2 YNNKEL (reference sequence). V shed 6 bases, J shed 5 bases, and the junction held 8 bases outside the gene matches. CDR3 length: 15 residues. The chain's CDR3 is CASRNGLAGRDEQYF. The CDR3, as DNA: TGTGCCAGCAGGAACGGACTAGCGGGAAGGGACGAGCAGTACTTC.

The chain couples TRBV2 to TRBJ1-2; 9 nucleotides match TRBD1. The trim removed 6 bases at V and 8 bases at J, leaving 7 bases unmatched. The CDR3 extends over 13 amino acids. The germline gives CDR1 SNHLY, CDR2 FYNNEI. The CDR3: CASRGTGLGGYTF. The CDR3 region has the DNA TGTGCCAGCAGGGGGACAGGGCTCGGCGGCTACACCTTC.

The J gene is TRBJ2-2, the V gene TRBV7-3, with 7 bases matching TRBD1. V dropped 5 bases and J dropped 12; count of bases not matched to a gene: 12. Germline CDR1 SGHTA, CDR2 FQGTGA. There are 14 residues in the CDR3. As DNA, the CDR3 is TGTGCCAGCAGCCCAGGGATGAGACAGGGAAAGCTGTTTTTT. Translating gives CASSPGMRQGKLFF.